Below are 27 T cell receptor beta chains sequenced from a single sample in a study of cytomegalovirus exposure and HLA in healthy donors. Primers included in the PCR were 60 Vbeta and 13 Jbeta primers. This table comes from immunoSEQ multiplex PCR, and its TCRdb copy is limited to in-frame clones, with some not included. The data contain around 100,000 clones, 75% to 85% of them seen just once; the ten biggest clones take up less than 4%. The sequenced material came from PBMCs. These receptor sequences come from a man aged 25 to 45 in good health and CMV-seropositive.

This clone came up once. Here the CDR3 DNA reads TGTGCCAGCAGCTTAGGGGGGGATCAGCCCCAGCATTTT. Encoded protein: CASSLGGDQPQHF. The V call is TRBV11-2, the J call TRBJ1-5, with D maybe TRBD1 (5 bases). CDR1 SGHAT and CDR2 FQNNGV come from the germline V gene. CDR3 length equals 13 residues. Trimming stripped 1 base from V and 5 bases from J, with 6 bases between.

The J gene is TRBJ2-5, the V gene TRBV29-1; 8 bases line up with TRBD1. Germline values: CDR1 SQVTM, CDR2 ANQGSEA. CDR3 length: 14 residues. The J segment lost 0 bases and the V segment lost 3 bases, leaving 3 bases of the junction unmatched. CDR3 bases: TGCAGCGTTGAGGGACAGGCGCACCAAGAGACCCAGTACTTC. Translation: CSVEGQAHQETQYF.

This chain connects TRBV18 to TRBJ1-3; D is ambiguous. The CDR3 has 15 amino acids. V was cut by 0 bases and J by 0 bases, with 6 bases left in between. Germline CDR1 KGHSH, CDR2 LQKENI. The CDR3 reads CASSPPPLSGNTIYF. The CDR3, as DNA: TGTGCCAGCTCACCACCCCCCCTCTCTGGAAACACCATATATTTT.

This clone appeared once. This chain uses TRBV19 with TRBJ2-1, with TRBD2 identical over 7 bases. Looked up from germline, CDR1 is LNHDA and CDR2 is SQIVND (reference sequence). The length of the CDR3 is 15 residues. V lost 5 bases to trimming and J lost 4 bases; unmatched junction nucleotides: 8. CDR3 DNA: TGTGCCAGTAGTTTGTCCCTAGCGGCTTACAATGAGCAGTTCTTC. Encoded protein: CASSLSLAAYNEQFF.

Notes on this clone: At one end the junction does not follow the germline gene, possibly because of a read error. The rearrangement uses TRBV7-9 and TRBJ2-1; 9 nucleotides match TRBD2. Germline loops: CDR1 SEHNR, CDR2 FQNEAQ (reference sequence). The CDR3 totals 17 residues. CDR3 sequence reads: CSSSSQLAGNDYNEQFF. The CDR3 DNA reads TGTTCCAGCAGCTCGCAGCTAGCGGGAAATGATTACAATGAGCAGTTCTTC.

This rearrangement joins TRBV27 to TRBJ1-4; no definite D call. CDR1 and CDR2 from the germline V gene are MNHEY and SMNVEV (reference sequence). Between the trimmed V and J ends, which lost 3 bases and 6 bases, there was a span of 17 bases. The CDR3 extends over 16 amino acids. The CDR3 here is CASSLDGRWADEKLFF. CDR3 coding DNA: TGTGCCAGCAGTTTGGACGGGAGGTGGGCTGATGAAAAACTGTTTTTT.

This rearrangement joins TRBV5-4 to TRBJ2-7, with 10 nucleotides matching TRBD1. The CDR3 contains 15 residues. The V and J ends lost 4 bases and 3 bases, in that order; junction bases with no gene match: 7. The germline CDR1 and CDR2 sequences are SGHNT and YYREEE (reference sequence). The CDR3 DNA follows: TGTGCCAGCAGCCCCCGACAGGGGGCAATCTACGAGCAGTACTTC. Amino acid sequence: CASSPRQGAIYEQYF.

The chain recombines TRBV7-8 with TRBJ1-2; D uncertain. CDR1 is SGHVS and CDR2 is FQNEAQ in the germline V gene. The V and J ends lost 3 bases and 8 bases respectively, with 10 bases between them. CDR3 length: 12 residues. The CDR3 DNA is TGTGCCAGCAGCTTTCGCCTTGGCGGCTACACCTTC. Its translation is CASSFRLGGYTF.

As for this clone: The sample has other DNA sequences that encode this CDR3 too. This chain joins TRBV5-1 and TRBJ2-7, with 12 bases that match TRBD1. Trimming at V came to 4 bases and at J to 4 bases, leaving 3 bases not matched to a gene. Germline CDR1 is SGHRS and CDR2 is YFSETQ. The CDR3 is 14 residues long. The CDR3 nucleotides read TGCGCCAGCAGCCTGGGACAGGGGGCTTACGAGCAGTACTTC. Amino acids: CASSLGQGAYEQYF.

The gene calls are TRBV11-1 and TRBJ2-2, with 13 bases fitting TRBD2. Germline values: CDR1 SGHAT, CDR2 FQDESV (reference sequence). J lost 5 bases, V lost 1 base, and 7 bases had no gene match. This CDR3 contains 18 residues. CDR3 sequence (DNA): TGTGCCAGCAGCTTAGGCCCCGGACTAGCGGGGGTTACCGGGGAGCTGTTTTTT. Amino acid sequence: CASSLGPGLAGVTGELFF.

The V and J genes are TRBV4-1 and TRBJ2-2, with TRBD2 matching over 9 bases. V dropped 1 base and J dropped 6; count of bases not matched to a gene: 12. CDR3 length: 18 amino acids. The germline gives CDR1 MGHRA, CDR2 YSYEKL. The CDR3 region is CASSQVGGRGWGPGELFF. The CDR3 nucleotides are TGCGCCAGCAGCCAAGTAGGCGGGAGGGGTTGGGGCCCCGGGGAGCTGTTTTTT.

There are a few counts of this clone. The V and J genes are TRBV5-1 and TRBJ1-1; possibly TRBD1 for D (5 bases). The V end was cut by 4 bases, the J end by 4 bases, with 11 bases between. The CDR3 sequence is 13 residues long. Germline values: CDR1 SGHRS, CDR2 YFSETQ. CDR3 coding DNA: TGCGCCAGCAGCCCTGGGCAGGGCACTGAAGCTTTCTTT. Its protein product is CASSPGQGTEAFF.

This clone was counted a few times. The chain combines TRBV6-5 with TRBJ2-2; possibly TRBD1 for D (6 bases). This CDR3 has 13 residues. V was cut by 6 bases and J by 7 bases, with 12 bases left in between. CDR1 MNHEY and CDR2 SVGAGI come from the germline V gene. CDR3 nucleotide sequence: TGTGCCAGCAGGGCAGGGGATATCGGGGAGCTGTTTTTT. Its translation: CASRAGDIGELFF.

This clone was detected once. This chain uses TRBV5-1 with TRBJ2-2; no clear D gene. This CDR3 comprises 14 residues. The germline V and J ends were trimmed by 0 bases and 7 bases, with 10 bases remaining between them. Germline V lookup: CDR1 SGHRS, CDR2 YFSETQ. CDR3 residues: CASSLELNRGELFF. The CDR3 bases are TGCGCCAGCAGCTTGGAGCTAAACCGCGGGGAGCTGTTTTTT.

CDR3: CSVEAETTKQYF. The CDR3 DNA reads TGCAGCGTTGAGGCGGAAACTACGAAGCAGTACTTC. V gene TRBV29-1 combines with J gene TRBJ2-7; D is undetermined. The CDR3 runs 12 residues. V lost 3 bases and J 8 bases, leaving 14 bases between the germline ends. Germline-derived CDR1 and CDR2 are SQVTM and ANQGSEA.

The chain combines TRBV5-5 with TRBJ2-4; 9 bases map to TRBD1. V trimming: 2 bases; J trimming: 7 bases; junction bases outside the gene matches: 7. The CDR3 consists of 15 residues. From germline, CDR1 is SGHKS and CDR2 YYEKEE (reference sequence). CDR3 sequence reads: CASSFPWTGENIQYF. The CDR3 region has the DNA TGTGCCAGCAGCTTTCCATGGACAGGGGAGAACATTCAGTACTTC.

This clone was observed a single time. The chain carries TRBV7-2 and TRBJ1-6; perhaps TRBD1 as D (6 bases). This CDR3 has 13 amino acids. V shed 5 bases and J shed 10 bases, with 12 bases lying between them. Germline CDR1 reads SGHTA; CDR2 reads FQGNSA. The CDR3 nucleotides are TGTGCCAGCAGCCTTGACAGGCGCTCACCCCTCCACTTT. Amino acid sequence: CASSLDRRSPLHF.

The genes are TRBV14 and TRBJ2-6; perhaps TRBD1 as D (5 bases). Trimming took off 4 bases at V and 0 bases at J, with 7 bases between the two ends. The V gene's germline CDR1 is SGHDN and CDR2 FVKESK. CDR3 length: 15 residues. CDR3 DNA sequence: TGTGCCAGCAGCCCACAGGCCTCTGGGGCCAACGTCCTGACTTTC. It specifies CASSPQASGANVLTF.

The genes are TRBV5-1 and TRBJ2-7; 9 bases fit TRBD2. The V gene's germline CDR1 is SGHRS and CDR2 YFSETQ. The CDR3 loop spans 14 amino acids. V lost 3 bases and J lost 6; bases outside the gene matches: 7. The CDR3 protein is CASSSGAGGFEQYF. CDR3 nucleotides: TGCGCCAGCAGCTCGGGGGCGGGAGGGTTCGAGCAGTACTTC.

V usage is TRBV5-6 and J usage is TRBJ2-6, with TRBD1 matching over 7 bases. This CDR3 has 19 amino acids. The germline CDR1 and CDR2 sequences are SGHDT and YYEEEE. Trimming removed 0 bases from V and 0 bases from J; junction bases left unmatched: 9. CDR3 sequence (DNA): TGTGCCAGCAGCTTGGATCTGTTAACAGGGGCCTCTGGGGCCAACGTCCTGACTTTC. Its protein product is CASSLDLLTGASGANVLTF.

The gene calls are TRBV5-1 and TRBJ2-2; D remains unclear. Germline CDR1 reads SGHRS; CDR2 reads YFSETQ. This CDR3 is 14 amino acids long. V gave up 0 bases and J gave up 4 bases, with 7 bases separating them. CDR3 sequence reads: CASSLGSSTGELFF. CDR3 DNA: TGCGCCAGCAGCTTGGGTTCGTCCACCGGGGAGCTGTTTTTT. The complete variable domain, with remaining parts taken from reference TRBV5-1 and TRBJ2-2, reads KAGVTQTPRYLIKTRGQQVTLSCSPISGHRSVSWYQQTPGQGLQFLFEYFSETQRNKGNFPGRFSGRQFSNSRSEMNVSTLELGDSALYLCASSLGSSTGELFFGEGSRLTVL.

The V call is TRBV30, the J call TRBJ1-3, with 9 bases lining up with TRBD1. This CDR3 is 14 amino acids long. Trimming at V came to 1 base and at J to 10 bases, leaving 8 bases not matched to a gene. Germline values: CDR1 GTSNPN, CDR2 SVGIG (reference sequence). As DNA, the CDR3 is TGTGCCTGGAGTGATCTGGGGACAGGGTCAACCATATATTTT. Encoded protein: CAWSDLGTGSTIYF.

V and J are TRBV7-9 and TRBJ1-1; D might be TRBD1 (5 bases). The ends were cut back, 1 base at V and 0 bases at J, with 21 bases in the middle. The V gene's germline CDR1 is SEHNR and CDR2 FQNEAQ (reference sequence). The CDR3 is 19 amino acids. DNA of the CDR3: TGTGCCAGCAGCTTAGGCAGGCGGGGATCTTGGGGCATGAACACTGAAGCTTTCTTT. Translating it yields CASSLGRRGSWGMNTEAFF. Full variable domain (missing parts from reference TRBV7-9 and TRBJ1-1): DTGVSQNPRHKITKRGQNVTFRCDPISEHNRLYWYRQTLGQGPEFLTYFQNEAQLEKSRLLSDRFSAERPKGSFSTLEIQRTEQGDSAMYLCASSLGRRGSWGMNTEAFFGQGTRLTVV.

The chain uses TRBV28 and TRBJ2-7, with D perhaps matching TRBD1 (7 bases). This CDR3 has 16 amino acids. The germline CDR1 and CDR2 sequences are MDHEN and SYDVKM. With 3 bases removed from V and 5 bases from J, the gap between germline ends came to 20 bases. The CDR3 DNA reads as TGTGCCAGCAGTTTTCTGGAGGGCAGGGGGATCAACGAGCAGTACTTC. This sequence encodes CASSFLEGRGINEQYF.

J is TRBJ2-7 and V is TRBV25-1; possibly TRBD2 for D (6 bases). The CDR3 is 13 amino acids. V lost 8 bases and J 3 bases, leaving 14 bases between the germline ends. CDR1 is MGHDK, CDR2 SYGVNS, per germline. The CDR3 sequence is CASRGSGFYEQYF. As DNA, the CDR3 is TGTGCCAGCCGGGGGAGCGGGTTCTACGAGCAGTACTTC.

This clone was seen only once. This sequence joins TRBV10-3 and TRBJ2-1; 8 bases are a match to TRBD1. With 2 bases clipped from V and 3 bases from J, the junction kept 3 bases outside the gene matches. CDR3 length: 15 amino acids. Germline lookup yields CDR1 ENHRY and CDR2 SYGVKD. This CDR3 is CAISEGQGFYNEQFF. Here the CDR3 DNA reads TGTGCCATCAGTGAGGGACAGGGTTTCTACAATGAGCAGTTCTTC.

This clone appeared once. The rearrangement links TRBV6-6 to TRBJ2-3; 7 nucleotides match TRBD1. Germline loops: CDR1 MNHNY, CDR2 SVGAGI (reference sequence). The CDR3 spans 15 residues. Trimming at V came to 5 bases and at J to 4 bases, leaving 9 bases not matched to a gene. The DNA for the CDR3 is TGTGCCAGCAGTCAGGGGGACAGCCGGGCAGATACGCAGTATTTT. It specifies CASSQGDSRADTQYF.